A single T cell receptor beta chain is shown here with its context. The sample is drawn from a study of blood T cell repertoires in COVID-19. Study background: Samples came from the United States, Italy and Spain, spanning acute and convalescent COVID-19. From T cells, B-cell-depleted T cells, or PBMCs came the material, which was cDNA or gDNA.

As processed by the authors: Amplification from reference gene primers served as the basis for estimated nucleated cell counts. The method was immunoSEQ multiplex PCR; TCRdb's version includes in-frame clones alone and lacks a portion of them. That table furnishes V, J and clone size, whereas the DNA furnished D and trimming. The repertoire holds about 250,000 clones, with around 81% as singletons. Looked up from germline, CDR1 is SNHLY and CDR2 is FYNNEI. The V end was cut by 8 bases, the J end by 4 bases, with 17 bases between. The CDR3 contains 14 residues. Sequenced material: peripheral blood. The chain uses TRBV2 and TRBJ2-5; the D gene is possibly TRBD2 (6 bases). This receptor was obtained from a woman between 55 and 75 years old with active or convalescent COVID-19. The CDR3 DNA follows: TGTGCCAGCGGCCCGTCGTTTAGCGGAGAGACCCAGTACTTC. It yields the protein CASGPSFSGETQYF.